The source of this TCR beta chain is a study of T cells after yellow fever vaccination. The overall study: Researchers used SMART-Seq v4 Ultra Low Input to prepare fractions that had low cell numbers. Study results and limitations: Compared with primary, the secondary response was weaker and peaked at day 5, not 15. Subsequent booster samples again held most clones from primary vaccination (roughly 96% CD4, about 90% CD8).

The CDR3 totals 15 residues. CDR1 and CDR2 (germline): SGDLS, YYNGEE. The V end lost 0 bases, the J end lost 5 bases, and 11 bases lay between the germline ends. A 5'RACE template-switching step, the method used to make TCR cDNA, added a universal primer site and UMIs. TCRdb processed the 5' RACE reads anew with MiXCR; each CDR3 protein has one entry. The table includes roughly 500,000 distinct CDR3 sequences, under 25% detected once. Regarding this clonotype: Its target is not known.

The J gene is TRBJ2-2, the V gene TRBV9; D is undetermined. Sample: PBMCs, taken 15 days after the yellow fever booster vaccination. The receptor's source is a man aged 25-40 years who received the YFV17D yellow fever vaccine. This CDR3 reads CASSVVPEPTGELFF. CDR3 nucleotides: TGTGCCAGCAGCGTAGTGCCAGAGCCAACCGGGGAGCTGTTTTTT.